These T cell receptor beta chains were read from a single sample in a study of T cells in localized non-small cell lung cancer. Sequencing used immunoSEQ multiplex PCR; TCRdb keeps in-frame clones, though not all of them. In the table there are 25,000 to 35,000 clones, approximately 91% of which are singletons. The specimen comprised peripheral blood, sampled before any cancer treatment. The receptors stem from a female donor over 55 with stage I lung adenocarcinoma. The CDR3 runs from the conserved cysteine through the conserved F or W. D genes are given only for firm matches. Not every row has a clone size; where given, it reads once, few, many or a size class.

16	TRBV7-6	TRBJ2-2	NA	once	TGTGCCAGCAGTCAGTCGTCCCCTACGAACACCGGGGAGCTGTTTTTT	CASSQSSPTNTGELFF
17	TRBV7-2	TRBJ2-3	TRBD2	NA	TGTGCCAGCAGCCCCACTCCACTAGCGGGAGGCACAGATACGCAGTATTTT	CASSPTPLAGGTDTQYF
15	TRBV7-2	TRBJ1-5	NA	NA	TGTGCCAGCAGCTTAGTAGGGGCGCGGGATCAGCCCCAGCATTTT	CASSLVGARDQPQHF
15	TRBV30	TRBJ2-7	NA	once	TGTGCCTGGGACTCGGCACTTCCGGGCTCCTACGAGCAGTACTTC	CAWDSALPGSYEQYF
15	TRBV5-5	TRBJ1-4	NA	NA	TGTGCCAGCAGCCCCCCCGGGGCCTTTAATGAAAAACTGTTTTTT	CASSPPGAFNEKLFF
15	TRBV28	TRBJ2-3	TRBD1	NA	TGTGCCAGCAGCCTCGACAGGGGGATCCAGAATACGCAGTATTTT	CASSLDRGIQNTQYF
13	TRBV2	TRBJ1-1	NA	NA	TGTGCCAGCAGCAAACCTGGGGGGGCCGAAGCTTTCTTT	CASSKPGGAEAFF
15	TRBV19	TRBJ1-1	TRBD1	NA	TGTGCCAGTAGGGACCTGGGACAGGGGAACACTGAAGCTTTCTTT	CASRDLGQGNTEAFF
13	TRBV6-5	TRBJ2-2	NA	NA	TGTGCCAGCAGGGCGCCGAACACCGGGGAGCTGTTTTTT	CASRAPNTGELFF
15	TRBV25-1	TRBJ1-2	NA	NA	TGTGCCAGCAGTGAATCCCAGGGGTCGTATGATGGCTACACCTTC	CASSESQGSYDGYTF
15	TRBV19	TRBJ2-1	NA	NA	TGTGCCAGTAGTATCGAGCTGAGCTCCTACAATGGGCAGTTCTTC	CASSIELSSYNGQFF
13	TRBV5-1	TRBJ2-2	NA	NA	TGCGCCAGCAGCTTCATGATCACCGGGGAGCTGTTTTTT	CASSFMITGELFF
15	TRBV6-6	TRBJ1-2	TRBD1	NA	TGTGCCAGCAGTTATCACAGGGGGACTAACTATGGCTACACCTTC	CASSYHRGTNYGYTF
14	TRBV19	TRBJ2-1	TRBD2	NA	TGTGCCAGTAGTCTAGCGGGAGAGGTCTATGAGCAGTTCTTC	CASSLAGEVYEQFF
14	TRBV27	TRBJ1-3	NA	few	TGTGCCAGCCGCCTTGGATTGGAAGGAAACACCATATATTTT	CASRLGLEGNTIYF
16	TRBV28	TRBJ2-3	NA	NA	TGTGCCAGCAGTTTCGTTTTGCGGAAAATGACAGATACGCAGTATTTT	CASSFVLRKMTDTQYF
13	TRBV5-4	TRBJ2-5	NA	NA	TGTGCCAGCAGCTTGGAGGGGCGGGAGACCCAGTACTTC	CASSLEGRETQYF
12	TRBV28	TRBJ2-7	NA	NA	TGTGCCAGCAGTATTAGCTCCTACGAGCAGTACTTC	CASSISSYEQYF
14	TRBV12-5	TRBJ2-5	NA	NA	TGTGCTAGTGGTCCCGGACTGATTCAAGAGACCCAGTACTTC	CASGPGLIQETQYF
15	TRBV7-6	TRBJ1-3	NA	NA	TGTGCCAGCAGCCGTGGCGGCTACTCTGGAAACACCATATATTTT	CASSRGGYSGNTIYF
12	TRBV2	TRBJ1-1	NA	NA	TGTGCCAGCAGGGACACGAACACTGAAGCTTTCTTT	CASRDTNTEAFF
15	TRBV15	TRBJ1-1	NA	NA	TGTGCCACCAGCAGAGATTCGAAGACGAACACTGAAGCTTTCTTT	CATSRDSKTNTEAFF
14	TRBV5-4	TRBJ1-2	NA	NA	TGTGCCAGCAGCTCGGGTGGCGGATTTTATGGCTACACCTTC	CASSSGGGFYGYTF
15	TRBV5-1	TRBJ1-5	TRBD1	NA	TGCGCCAGCAGCACGGGGACAGGGAGCAATCAGCCCCAGCATTTT	CASSTGTGSNQPQHF